This T cell receptor (beta chain) was found in a study of Graves' ophthalmopathy and Graves' hyperthyroidism. Notes on the study in general: In separating ophthalmopathy from stable hyperthyroidism, a 13-signature model achieved roughly 90% sensitivity and 81.08% specificity.

TCR beta CDR3 regions were amplified from RNA transcripts. The first-round RT-PCR employed HTBI primers together with the Qiagen OneStep RT-PCR kit. A multiplex PCR was then performed as the second round. Via MiXCR, TCRdb re-called the multiplex PCR reads, giving one row per CDR3 protein. The sample consists of about 700,000 distinct CDR3 sequences, 35% to 50% of them appearing once. Turning to this clonotype: Its antigen remains unknown.

V gave up 6 bases and J gave up 3 bases, with 12 bases separating them. The CDR3 is 14 residues long. CDR1 and CDR2 from the germline V gene are MGHDK and SYGVNS. Exclusion criteria comprised other autoimmune diseases, uncontrolled infections, pregnancy or lactation in patients. The receptor comes from an adult man with Graves' ophthalmopathy. The source material was peripheral blood. The rearrangement joins TRBV25-1 to TRBJ1-5; no definite D call. In DNA, the CDR3 is TGTGCCAGCAGCACGCCCGGTTTCAATCAGCCCCAGCATTTT. This codes for CASSTPGFNQPQHF.